This TCR beta chain was obtained from a study of cytomegalovirus exposure and HLA in healthy donors. V was pared by 4 bases and J by 2 bases, with 15 bases between. The CDR3 sequence is 15 residues long. Germline V gives CDR1 MGHRA, CDR2 YSYEKL. This PCR relied on a set of 60 Vbeta primers and 13 Jbeta primers. The assay was immunoSEQ multiplex PCR, and TCRdb's table has in-frame clones only and misses some. The sample includes tens of thousands of clones, roughly 74% of them seen just once. This clonotype originated in a man aged 35-49 years in good health and CMV-seronegative. The chain has TRBV4-1 and TRBJ2-7; D might be TRBD1 (5 bases). The sample comprised PBMCs. CDR3 sequence (DNA): TGCGCCAGCAGCCCCGTGCAGGGTCCCACCTACGAGCAGTACTTC. This sequence encodes CASSPVQGPTYEQYF.